This record looks at one T cell receptor (beta chain) sequence and its context. As originally analysed: Amplification with reference gene primers provided the estimates of nucleated cell counts. Clones were sequenced by immunoSEQ multiplex PCR, and TCRdb holds only the in-frame ones, with some missing. V, J and clone size were drawn from that table, and D and trimming were deduced from the DNA. The data contain over 95,000 clones, 75% to 90% of them singletons. The data derive from a study of blood T cell repertoires in COVID-19. Whole-study context: The United States, Italy and Spain provided the acute and convalescent COVID-19 samples. Nucleic acid was either cDNA or gDNA, and it came from T cells, B-cell-depleted T cells, or PBMCs.

The sequence came from a human donor with acute or convalescent COVID-19. The donor label of this sample is uncertain. Sequenced input: peripheral blood.

The CDR3 loop is CSVVPHEAWGYTF. The DNA of the CDR3 is TGCAGCGTTGTACCACACGAGGCCTGGGGCTACACCTTC. The chain links TRBV29-1 to TRBJ1-2; D is unresolved. Germline V CDR1 and CDR2: SQVTM, ANQGSEA. CDR3 size: 13 residues. V lost 4 bases and J lost 8, with 17 bases in between.